This T cell receptor (beta chain) was sequenced for a study of blood T cell repertoires in COVID-19. Here immunoSEQ multiplex PCR was the method, and the copy in TCRdb shows in-frame clones only, minus some. The sample has about 230,000 clones; roughly nine tenths are singletons. Germline CDR1 reads SQVTM; CDR2 reads ANQGSEA. The CDR3 sequence is 15 residues long. Trimming shortened V by 8 bases and J by 6 bases, and 25 bases separated the two germline ends. Study members were between about 18 and 95 years old and lived in 20 to 25 US regions. This chain joins TRBV29-1 and TRBJ1-2; maybe TRBD1 (5 bases). Sequencing input: PBMCs or T cells enriched from blood (not recorded which). The sequence derives from a woman aged 30 to 39 with acute COVID-19. CDR3 DNA sequence: TGCAGCTCACCCCCAGGGCCGGGGGAAAACAATGGCTACACCTTC. Amino acids: CSSPPGPGENNGYTF.